The rows below give T cell receptor beta chains drawn from one sample of a study of blood T cell repertoires in COVID-19. Clones were sequenced by immunoSEQ multiplex PCR, and TCRdb holds only the in-frame ones, with some missing. The sample includes about 280,000 clones, roughly 86% of them seen just once. The source material was peripheral blood. These receptors all come from a young woman with COVID-19, enrolled during active disease. The CDR3 runs from the conserved cysteine through the conserved F or W. The order of the fields is J gene, clone size, V gene, D gene, CDR3 DNA, CDR3 protein. The D gene is left open where the match is weak. The listing skips clone size in some rows; elsewhere it reads once, few, many or a size class.

TRBJ1-1	-	TRBV6-5	-	TGTGCCAGCAGTTCAATTGGGCGGGGTCCTATTGAAGCTTTCTTT	CASSSIGRGPIEAFF
TRBJ1-6	-	TRBV5-7	-	TGTGCCAGCAGGGGCGATTCACCCCTCCACTTT	CASRGDSPLHF
TRBJ1-5	-	TRBV25-1	-	TGTGCCAGCAGTTACAGGACCAATCAGCCCCAGCATTTT	CASSYRTNQPQHF
TRBJ1-4	-	TRBV2	TRBD1	TGTGCCAGCACCGGACAGGGAACTGAAAAACTGTTTTTT	CASTGQGTEKLFF
TRBJ2-7	-	TRBV29-1	-	TGCAGCGTTGAAATGGTTGGGGACATCTCCTACGAGCAGTACTTC	CSVEMVGDISYEQYF
TRBJ1-4	-	TRBV30	-	TGTGCCTGGAGTGAAGGACTTTATGAAAAACTGTTTTTT	CAWSEGLYEKLFF
TRBJ1-2	-	TRBV7-2	TRBD1	TGTGCCAGCAGCTTAGGCGACAGGGAATTATATGGCTACACCTTC	CASSLGDRELYGYTF
TRBJ1-1	-	TRBV2	TRBD1	TGTGCCAGCAGTACGGACAGGCCCCCCTTCTCCTTT	CASSTDRPPFSF
TRBJ2-5	-	TRBV6-2/TRBV6-3	-	TGTGCCAGCAGTTATCTCCCCCCATCGGCCGGGGAGACCCAGTACTTC	CASSYLPPSAGETQYF
TRBJ2-4	once	TRBV4-1	-	TGCGCCAGCAGCCTGAGGGGGGGGGCCACGCAATACTTC	CASSLRGGATQYF
TRBJ1-1	-	TRBV15	TRBD1	TGTGCCACCAGCATAGACAGGGGCCAAGGGAGCACTGAAGCTTTCTTT	CATSIDRGQGSTEAFF
TRBJ1-5	-	TRBV3-1/TRBV3-2	-	TGTGCCAGCAGCCCCAGGGGAAATCAGCCCCAGCATTTT	CASSPRGNQPQHF
TRBJ2-7	-	TRBV19	TRBD1	TGTGCCAGTAAGCAGGGGGCCGAGCAGTACTTC	CASKQGAEQYF
TRBJ1-5	-	TRBV28	-	TGTGCCAGCAGTCTTCGGGGGATCAATCAGCCCCAGCATTTT	CASSLRGINQPQHF
TRBJ2-2	-	TRBV11-2	-	TGTGCCAGCAGCTTAGGCCCCGGGTCCACCGGGGAGCTGTTTTTT	CASSLGPGSTGELFF
TRBJ2-1	-	TRBV11-2	TRBD2	TGTGCCAGCAGCTCGACTAGCGGGGGCCGTAGCTCCTACAATGAGCAGTTCTTC	CASSSTSGGRSSYNEQFF
TRBJ1-6	-	TRBV18	-	TGTGCCAGCTCACCAAACACAGGGTTAGATTCACCCCTCCACTTT	CASSPNTGLDSPLHF
TRBJ2-2	-	TRBV7-9	-	TGTGCCAGCAGCTTAGCGGTATCGGGGACCGGGGAGCTGTTTTTT	CASSLAVSGTGELFF
TRBJ1-1	-	TRBV7-9	TRBD1	TGTGCCAGCAGTTTCTCGACAGGGCGAAACACTGAAGCTTTCTTT	CASSFSTGRNTEAFF
TRBJ2-1	-	TRBV18	-	TGTGCCAGCTCACCAAACACGGGAGCCAATGAGCAGTTCTTC	CASSPNTGANEQFF
TRBJ1-1	-	TRBV12-3/TRBV12-4	-	TGTGCCAGCAGTTTATTTGGGCAGGAAGCTTTCTTT	CASSLFGQEAFF
TRBJ1-1	few	TRBV11-2	-	TGTGCCAGCAGCCAAATAAGGGGATTTCGTTATGAAGCTTTCTTT	CASSQIRGFRYEAFF